The source of this T cell receptor (beta chain) is a study of T cells in Graves' hyperthyroidism and ophthalmopathy. About the research overall: Peripheral blood sampling occurred at initial diagnosis, before any treatment.

The CDR3 regions of TCR beta were amplified from RNA transcripts. TCR CDR3 regions were first amplified by RT-PCR with HTBI primers. TCRdb fed the multiplex PCR reads into MiXCR, producing one record per CDR3 protein. The table includes under 200,000 distinct CDR3 sequences, over 7.5% detected once. The study, taken as a whole, reports: Most expanded thyroid clonotypes above 0.001 also appeared in blood.

There are many counts of this clonotype. What it recognizes is unknown. V lost 2 bases and J 6 bases, leaving 11 bases between the germline ends. This CDR3 spans 13 amino acids. Per germline, CDR1 SGHTA and CDR2 FQGNSA. The PBMCs were taken from over 9.5 ml of fresh peripheral blood. This receptor was taken from a woman aged 18-29 years with Graves' hyperthyroidism that later progressed to Graves' ophthalmopathy. The sample comprised blood. This chain connects TRBV7-2 to TRBJ2-7, with a possible D match to TRBD1 (6 bases). The chain's CDR3 is CASSLTTGSEQYF. CDR3 DNA sequence: TGTGCCAGCAGCTTAACCACAGGGAGCGAGCAGTACTTC.